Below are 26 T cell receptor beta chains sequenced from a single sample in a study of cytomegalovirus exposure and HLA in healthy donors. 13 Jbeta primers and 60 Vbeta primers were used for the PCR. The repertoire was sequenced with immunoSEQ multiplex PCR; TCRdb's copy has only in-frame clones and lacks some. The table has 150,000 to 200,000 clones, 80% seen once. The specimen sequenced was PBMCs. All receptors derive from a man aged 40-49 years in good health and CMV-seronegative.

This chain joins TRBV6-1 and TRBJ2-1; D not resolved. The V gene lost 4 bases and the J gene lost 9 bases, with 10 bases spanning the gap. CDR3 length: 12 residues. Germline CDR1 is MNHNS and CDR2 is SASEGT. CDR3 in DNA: TGTGCCAGCAGTGTCCAGAACAGTGAGCAGTTCTTC. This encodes CASSVQNSEQFF.

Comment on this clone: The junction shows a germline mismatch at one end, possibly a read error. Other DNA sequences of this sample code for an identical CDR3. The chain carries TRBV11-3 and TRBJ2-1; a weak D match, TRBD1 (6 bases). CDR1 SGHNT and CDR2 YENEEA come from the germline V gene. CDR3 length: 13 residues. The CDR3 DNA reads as TGCGCCAGCAGCTTAACAGGGTGGAATGAGCAGTTCTTC. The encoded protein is CASSLTGWNEQFF.

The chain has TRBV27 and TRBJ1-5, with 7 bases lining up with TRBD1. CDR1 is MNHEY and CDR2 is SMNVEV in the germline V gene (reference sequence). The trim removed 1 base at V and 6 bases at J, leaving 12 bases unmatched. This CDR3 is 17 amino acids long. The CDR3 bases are TGTGCCAGCAGTTTATACCAGACAGGGACCCCTCCTCAGCCCCAGCATTTT. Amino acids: CASSLYQTGTPPQPQHF.

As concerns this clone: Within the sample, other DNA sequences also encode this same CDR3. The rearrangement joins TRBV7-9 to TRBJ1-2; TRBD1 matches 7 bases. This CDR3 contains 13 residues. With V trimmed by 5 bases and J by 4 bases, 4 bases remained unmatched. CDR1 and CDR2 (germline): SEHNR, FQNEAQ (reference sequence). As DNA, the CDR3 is TGTGCCAGCAGCCCAGGACAGGCCTATGGCTACACCTTC. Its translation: CASSPGQAYGYTF.

Here the CDR3 reads CASAISSLNTGELFF. Written as DNA, the CDR3 is TGCGCCAGCGCTATTTCTAGTCTGAACACCGGGGAGCTGTTTTTT. The chain is built from TRBV5-1 and TRBJ2-2; D gene unclear. V gave up 7 bases and J gave up 1 base, with 14 bases separating them. CDR1 is SGHRS and CDR2 is YFSETQ in the germline V gene. The CDR3 runs to 15 residues.

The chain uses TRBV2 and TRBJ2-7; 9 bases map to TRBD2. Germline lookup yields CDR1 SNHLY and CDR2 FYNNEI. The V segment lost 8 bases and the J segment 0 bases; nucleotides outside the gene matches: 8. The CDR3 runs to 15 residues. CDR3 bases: TGTGCCAGCCAATTCTCGACTAGCGGCTCCTACGAGCAGTACTTC. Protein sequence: CASQFSTSGSYEQYF. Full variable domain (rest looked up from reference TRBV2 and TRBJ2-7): EPEVTQTPSHQVTQMGQEVILRCVPISNHLYFYWYRQILGQKVEFLVSFYNNEISEKSEIFDDQFSVERPDGSNFTLKIRSTKLEDSAMYFCASQFSTSGSYEQYFGPGTRLTVT.

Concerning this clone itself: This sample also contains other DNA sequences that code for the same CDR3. CDR3 region: CASSYGRNTEAFF. The CDR3 DNA sequence: TGTGCCAGCAGTTACGGCAGAAACACTGAAGCTTTCTTT. The V call is TRBV6-5, the J call TRBJ1-1; D not certain. CDR3 length equals 13 residues. CDR1 is MNHEY, CDR2 SVGAGI, per germline. The V end lost 2 bases, the J end lost 2 bases, and 6 bases lay between the germline ends.

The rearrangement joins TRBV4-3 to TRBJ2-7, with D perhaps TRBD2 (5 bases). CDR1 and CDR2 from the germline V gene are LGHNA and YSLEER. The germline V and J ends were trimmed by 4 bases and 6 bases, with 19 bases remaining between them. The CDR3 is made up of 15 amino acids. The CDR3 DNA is TGCGCCAGCAGCCCTGCAAGTAACAGCCGGGGCGAGCAGTACTTC. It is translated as CASSPASNSRGEQYF.

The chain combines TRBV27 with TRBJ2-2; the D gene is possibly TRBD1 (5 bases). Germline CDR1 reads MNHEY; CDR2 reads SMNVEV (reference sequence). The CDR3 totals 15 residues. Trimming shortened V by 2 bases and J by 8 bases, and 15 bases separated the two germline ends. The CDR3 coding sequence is TGTGCCAGCAGTTTAATACCGGCCGCAGGGGGGGAGCTGTTTTTT. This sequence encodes CASSLIPAAGGELFF.

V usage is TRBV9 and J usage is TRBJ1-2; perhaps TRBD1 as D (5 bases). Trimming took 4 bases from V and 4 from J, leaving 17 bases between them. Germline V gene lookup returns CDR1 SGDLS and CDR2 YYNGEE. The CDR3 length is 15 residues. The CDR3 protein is CASSPWGDSIYGYTF. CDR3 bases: TGTGCCAGCAGCCCCTGGGGGGACTCTATCTATGGCTACACCTTC.

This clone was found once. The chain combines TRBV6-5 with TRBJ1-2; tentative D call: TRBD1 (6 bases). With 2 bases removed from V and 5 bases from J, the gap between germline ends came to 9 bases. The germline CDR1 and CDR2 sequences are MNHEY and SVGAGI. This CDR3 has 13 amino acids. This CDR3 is CASSYGGSYGYTF. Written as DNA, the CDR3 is TGTGCCAGCAGTTACGGGGGCTCGTATGGCTACACCTTC.

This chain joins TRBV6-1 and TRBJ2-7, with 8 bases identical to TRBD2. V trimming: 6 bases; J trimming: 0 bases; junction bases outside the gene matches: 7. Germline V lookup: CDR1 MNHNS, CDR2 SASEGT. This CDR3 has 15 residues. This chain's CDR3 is CASRTGGAHSYEQYF. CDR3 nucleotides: TGTGCCAGCAGGACGGGGGGGGCCCACTCCTACGAGCAGTACTTC.

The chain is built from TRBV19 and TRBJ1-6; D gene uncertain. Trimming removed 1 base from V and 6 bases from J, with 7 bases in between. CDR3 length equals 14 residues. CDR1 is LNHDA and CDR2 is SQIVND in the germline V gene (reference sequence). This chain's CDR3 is CASSIGGGNSPLHF. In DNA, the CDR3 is TGTGCCAGTAGTATAGGGGGAGGTAATTCACCCCTCCACTTT.

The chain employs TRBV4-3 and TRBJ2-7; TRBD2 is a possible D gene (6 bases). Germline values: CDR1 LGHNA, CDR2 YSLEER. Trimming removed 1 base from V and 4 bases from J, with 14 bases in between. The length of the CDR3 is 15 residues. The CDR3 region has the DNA TGCGCCAGCAGCCAAGTGCGCGGCGGGACTTACGAGCAGTACTTC. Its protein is CASSQVRGGTYEQYF.

CDR3 sequence reads: CSAKRNTQYF. CDR3 DNA sequence: TGCAGTGCTAAGCGAAATACGCAGTATTTT. The chain recombines TRBV20-1 with TRBJ2-3; no firm D call. V was cut by 4 bases and J by 7 bases, with 6 bases left in between. This CDR3 comprises 10 residues. CDR1 and CDR2 from the germline V gene are DFQATT and SNEGSKA (reference sequence).

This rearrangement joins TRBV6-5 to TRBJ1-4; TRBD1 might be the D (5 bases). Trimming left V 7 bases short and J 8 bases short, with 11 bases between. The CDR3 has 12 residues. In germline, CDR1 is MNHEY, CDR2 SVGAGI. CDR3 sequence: CASTQGGEKLFF. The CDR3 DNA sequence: TGTGCCAGCACCCAGGGCGGCGAAAAACTGTTTTTT.

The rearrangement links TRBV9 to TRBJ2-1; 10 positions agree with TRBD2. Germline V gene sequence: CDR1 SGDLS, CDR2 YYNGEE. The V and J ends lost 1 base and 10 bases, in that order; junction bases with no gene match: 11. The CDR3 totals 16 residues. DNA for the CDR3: TGTGCCAGCAGCGTACAGGCAGCGGGAGGGCCGGGGGAGCAGTTCTTC. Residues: CASSVQAAGGPGEQFF.

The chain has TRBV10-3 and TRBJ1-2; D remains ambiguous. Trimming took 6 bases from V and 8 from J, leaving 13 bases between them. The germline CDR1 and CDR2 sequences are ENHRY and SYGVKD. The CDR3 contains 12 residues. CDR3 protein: CAISGRTIGYTF. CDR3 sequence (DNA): TGTGCCATCAGCGGGAGAACAATCGGCTACACCTTC.

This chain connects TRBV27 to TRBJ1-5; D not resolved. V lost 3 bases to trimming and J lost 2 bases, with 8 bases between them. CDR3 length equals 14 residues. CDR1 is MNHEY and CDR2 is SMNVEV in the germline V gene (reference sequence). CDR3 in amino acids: CASSFREGNQPQHF. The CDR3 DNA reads TGTGCCAGCAGTTTCCGGGAGGGCAATCAGCCCCAGCATTTT.

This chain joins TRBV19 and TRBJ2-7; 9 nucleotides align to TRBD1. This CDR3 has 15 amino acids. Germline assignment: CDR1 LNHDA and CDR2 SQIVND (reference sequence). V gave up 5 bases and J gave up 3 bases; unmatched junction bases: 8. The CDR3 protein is CASSPGTGNSYEQYF. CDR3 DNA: TGTGCCAGTAGTCCCGGGACAGGGAACAGCTACGAGCAGTACTTC.

The CDR3 reads CASSKVGSQEAFF. In DNA, the CDR3 is TGTGCCAGTAGTAAGGTGGGCAGCCAGGAAGCTTTCTTT. The rearrangement joins TRBV19 to TRBJ1-1; D remains unclear. Germline CDR1 reads LNHDA; CDR2 reads SQIVND (reference sequence). V gave up 4 bases and J gave up 8 bases, with 14 bases separating them. This CDR3 is 13 amino acids long.

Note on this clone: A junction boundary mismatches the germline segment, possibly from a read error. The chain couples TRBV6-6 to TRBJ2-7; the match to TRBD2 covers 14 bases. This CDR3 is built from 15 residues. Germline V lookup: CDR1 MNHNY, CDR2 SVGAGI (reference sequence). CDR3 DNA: TGTGCCAACAGTTTAGGACTAGCGGGAGGCAACGAGCAGTACTTC. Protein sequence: CANSLGLAGGNEQYF.

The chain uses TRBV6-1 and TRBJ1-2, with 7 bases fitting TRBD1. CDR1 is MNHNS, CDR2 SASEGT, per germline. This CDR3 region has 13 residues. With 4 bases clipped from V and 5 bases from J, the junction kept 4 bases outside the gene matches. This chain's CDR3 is CASSVRDSYGYTF. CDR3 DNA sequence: TGTGCCAGCAGTGTAAGGGACAGTTATGGCTACACCTTC.

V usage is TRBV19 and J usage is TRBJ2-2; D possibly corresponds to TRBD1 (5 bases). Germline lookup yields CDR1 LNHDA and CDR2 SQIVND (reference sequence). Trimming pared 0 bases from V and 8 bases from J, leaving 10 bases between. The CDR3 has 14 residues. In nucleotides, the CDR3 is TGTGCCAGTAGTATAGAACAGGTTAAAGGGGAGCTGTTTTTT. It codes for CASSIEQVKGELFF. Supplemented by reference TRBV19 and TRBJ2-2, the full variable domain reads DGGITQSPKYLFRKEGQNVTLSCEQNLNHDAMYWYRQDPGQGLRLIYYSQIVNDFQKGDIAEGYSVSREKKESFPLTVTSAQKNPTAFYLCASSIEQVKGELFFGEGSRLTVL.

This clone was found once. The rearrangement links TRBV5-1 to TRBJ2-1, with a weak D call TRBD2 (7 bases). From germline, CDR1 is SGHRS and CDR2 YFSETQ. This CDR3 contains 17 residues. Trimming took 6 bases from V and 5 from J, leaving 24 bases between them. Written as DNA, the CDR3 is TGCGCCAGCACCCTCGTGGGGGGGGGCCAGGAGAACAATGAGCAGTTCTTC. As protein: CASTLVGGGQENNEQFF.

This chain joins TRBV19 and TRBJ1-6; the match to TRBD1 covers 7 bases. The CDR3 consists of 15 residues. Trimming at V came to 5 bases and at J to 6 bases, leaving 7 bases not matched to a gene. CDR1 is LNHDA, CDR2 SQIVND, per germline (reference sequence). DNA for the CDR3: TGTGCCAGTAGTGCACTCGACAGGGTTAATTCACCCCTCCACTTT. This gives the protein CASSALDRVNSPLHF.